Presented here are 22 T cell receptor beta chains from one specimen sequenced in a study of OX40 agonist ivuxolimab in advanced cancers. Only in-frame clones appear in the TCRdb table, and some are missing; sequencing was by immunoSEQ multiplex PCR. The repertoire holds tens of thousands of clones, with roughly 87% as singletons. The sample consisted of CD4+ or CD8+ T cells sorted from blood, taken in a trial of the OX40 agonist ivuxolimab. These receptor sequences come from an adult with an advanced solid tumor such as melanoma, head and neck, liver or kidney cancer.

The rearrangement uses TRBV27 and TRBJ2-6; 8 bases align to TRBD1. Germline V gene sequence: CDR1 MNHEY, CDR2 SMNVEV (reference sequence). The CDR3 is 15 residues long. V dropped 6 bases and J dropped 4; count of bases not matched to a gene: 5. The CDR3 is CASRRTGSGANVLTF. The DNA of the CDR3 is TGTGCCAGCAGAAGGACAGGGTCGGGGGCCAACGTCCTGACTTTC.

The V gene is TRBV27, the J gene TRBJ1-3; possible D gene TRBD1, 6 bases. Germline V lookup: CDR1 MNHEY, CDR2 SMNVEV (reference sequence). The CDR3 is 15 residues long. V was trimmed by 3 bases and J by 0 bases, leaving 9 bases between them. The CDR3: CASSLGGSSGNTIYF. CDR3 DNA sequence: TGTGCCAGCAGTTTGGGGGGCTCCTCTGGAAACACCATATATTTT.

This sequence joins TRBV30 and TRBJ2-5; D ambiguous. The V and J ends lost 2 bases and 7 bases respectively, with 8 bases between them. From germline, CDR1 is GTSNPN and CDR2 SVGIG (reference sequence). This CDR3 contains 11 residues. CDR3 residues: CAWSSLRTQYF. Here the CDR3 DNA reads TGTGCCTGGAGTTCCCTGAGGACCCAGTACTTC. The variable domain in full, with the rest retrieved from reference TRBV30 and TRBJ2-5, is SQTIHQWPATLVQPVGSPLSLECTVEGTSNPNLYWYRQAAGRGLQLLFYSVGIGQISSEVPQNLSASRPQDRQFILSSKKLLLSDSGFYLCAWSSLRTQYFGPGTRLLVL.

Comments on this clone: A junction end diverges from the germline sequence, so it may reflect a read error. The chain links TRBV11-3 to TRBJ2-3; TRBD2 matches 15 bases. Germline V CDR1 and CDR2: SGHNT, YENEEA. The CDR3 loop spans 18 amino acids. CDR3 sequence reads: CASSRTSGRAIGTDMQYF. CDR3 sequence (DNA): TGTGCCAGCAGCAGGACTAGCGGGAGGGCCATAGGGACAGATATGCAGTATTTT.

This chain connects TRBV6-5 to TRBJ2-7, with D possibly called TRBD1 or TRBD2 (6 bases each). Deletions cut 2 bases from V and 5 bases from J, with 16 bases between. Germline CDR1 reads MNHEY; CDR2 reads SVGAGI. This CDR3 has 15 residues. In nucleotides, the CDR3 is TGTGCCAGCAGTTACAGGGGGGCAGGGGAGGACGAGCAGTACTTC. Protein sequence: CASSYRGAGEDEQYF.

In DNA, the CDR3 is TGTGCCAGCTCACAGGTTCCGGGACTAGCGGGAGCCGGGGAGCTGTTTTTT. Translation gives CASSQVPGLAGAGELFF. The gene calls are TRBV18 and TRBJ2-2; the match to TRBD2 covers 14 bases. The CDR3 sequence is 17 residues long. Germline V lookup: CDR1 KGHSH, CDR2 LQKENI. Unmatched junction bases numbered 7, after V lost 4 bases and J lost 6 bases.

The V and J genes are TRBV5-1 and TRBJ2-1; perhaps TRBD1 as D (6 bases). Trimming left V 3 bases short and J 8 bases short, with 18 bases between. Germline CDR1 SGHRS, CDR2 YFSETQ. This CDR3 comprises 15 residues. The CDR3 DNA follows: TGCGCCAGCAGCTCCGGTGAGTGGGGGCCCCATGAGCAGTTCTTC. Its translation is CASSSGEWGPHEQFF.

The V gene is TRBV2, the J gene TRBJ2-1; TRBD2 might be the D (5 bases). Per the germline V gene, CDR1 is SNHLY and CDR2 is FYNNEI. This CDR3 is built from 13 residues. Trimming pared 5 bases from V and 7 bases from J, leaving 12 bases between. This chain's CDR3 is CASSYALANEQFF. CDR3 nucleotides: TGTGCCAGCAGTTATGCCCTAGCAAATGAGCAGTTCTTC.

The rearrangement links TRBV30 to TRBJ1-6; TRBD1 matches at 7 bases. In germline, CDR1 is GTSNPN, CDR2 SVGIG (reference sequence). The V and J ends lost 6 bases and 9 bases, in that order; junction bases with no gene match: 11. The CDR3 is 14 amino acids. The CDR3 here is CACQQGNIVSPLHF. The CDR3 DNA reads TGTGCCTGCCAACAGGGGAATATAGTTTCACCCCTCCACTTT.

This clone was seen only once. This chain uses TRBV19 with TRBJ2-3; no clear D. The V end was cut by 3 bases, the J end by 4 bases, with 8 bases between. Germline V gene lookup returns CDR1 LNHDA and CDR2 SQIVND (reference sequence). CDR3 length: 13 residues. The CDR3 DNA reads as TGTGCCAGTAGTATCGAAAGGTCAGATACGCAGTATTTT. The encoded protein is CASSIERSDTQYF. The full variable domain, its missing parts supplied by reference TRBV19 and TRBJ2-3, is DGGITQSPKYLFRKEGQNVTLSCEQNLNHDAMYWYRQDPGQGLRLIYYSQIVNDFQKGDIAEGYSVSREKKESFPLTVTSAQKNPTAFYLCASSIERSDTQYFGPGTRLTVL.

The V call is TRBV5-6, the J call TRBJ2-7; D may be TRBD2 (5 bases). Germline V lookup: CDR1 SGHDT, CDR2 YYEEEE. The CDR3 consists of 13 residues. V was cut by 10 bases and J by 3 bases, with 17 bases left in between. The CDR3 loop is CASGRAGIYEQYF. CDR3 DNA: TGTGCCTCTGGGCGGGCTGGGATCTACGAGCAGTACTTC. Full variable domain (outside the CDR3, taken from reference TRBV5-6 and TRBJ2-7): DAGVTQSPTHLIKTRGQQVTLRCSPKSGHDTVSWYQQALGQGPQFIFQYYEEEERQRGNFPDRFSGHQFPNYSSELNVNALLLGDSALYLCASGRAGIYEQYFGPGTRLTVT.

This sequence joins TRBV10-3 and TRBJ2-1, with 9 bases aligning to TRBD1. CDR1 is ENHRY, CDR2 SYGVKD, per germline. The length of the CDR3 is 16 residues. Trimming took 5 bases from V and 7 from J; bases not matched to a gene: 12. The CDR3 nucleotides read TGTGCCATCAGTTCAGGAGGGGGACAGGGAACGAATGAGCAGTTCTTC. This translates into CAISSGGGQGTNEQFF.

This chain links TRBV5-1 with TRBJ2-1; D gene ambiguous. V was shortened by 4 bases and J by 4 bases, with 3 bases between the two germline ends. Germline V CDR1 and CDR2: SGHRS, YFSETQ. The CDR3 length is 11 residues. The CDR3 spells CASSLYNEQFF. In DNA, the CDR3 is TGCGCCAGCAGCCTTTACAATGAGCAGTTCTTC.

The gene calls are TRBV27 and TRBJ2-1; D possibly matches TRBD1 or TRBD2 (6 bases each). The CDR3 is 15 residues long. Deletions cut 5 bases from V and 9 bases from J, with 20 bases between. Germline CDR1 is MNHEY and CDR2 is SMNVEV (reference sequence). The CDR3: CASSLSRGVFGEQFF. The CDR3 DNA follows: TGTGCCAGCAGTCTCTCGAGGGGGGTTTTCGGTGAGCAGTTCTTC.

The chain has TRBV6-6 and TRBJ2-7; D remains unclear. Germline CDR1 MNHNY, CDR2 SVGAGI (reference sequence). The CDR3 is made up of 15 amino acids. V dropped 2 bases and J dropped 0 bases, with 11 bases sitting between them. The CDR3 region is CASSYGQFSSYEQYF. Written as DNA, the CDR3 is TGTGCCAGCAGTTACGGCCAGTTCAGCTCCTACGAGCAGTACTTC.

The gene calls are TRBV11-2 and TRBJ2-7; D is unresolved. V lost 3 bases, J lost 6 bases, and 12 bases lay in between. The CDR3 loop spans 13 amino acids. Per germline, CDR1 SGHAT and CDR2 FQNNGV. CDR3 nucleotides: TGTGCCAGCAGCTTTTCAGAGAACGGCGAGCAGTACTTC. Translating gives CASSFSENGEQYF.

This chain connects TRBV7-2 to TRBJ1-5; a weak D match, TRBD1 (5 bases). The CDR3 loop spans 12 amino acids. The V gene's germline CDR1 is SGHTA and CDR2 FQGNSA. Trimming stripped 5 bases from V and 7 bases from J, with 9 bases between. This CDR3 is CASSGGGQPQHF. The DNA for the CDR3 is TGTGCCAGCAGCGGGGGTGGGCAGCCCCAGCATTTT.

In regard to this clone: Different DNA sequences within this sample yield the same CDR3. The gene calls are TRBV25-1 and TRBJ1-1, with D uncertain. The CDR3 is made up of 12 amino acids. The germline V gene encodes CDR1 MGHDK and CDR2 SYGVNS. Trimming pared 3 bases from V and 5 bases from J, leaving 7 bases between. The chain's CDR3 is CASSERYTEAFF. Here the CDR3 DNA reads TGTGCCAGCAGTGAGAGATATACTGAAGCTTTCTTT.

This clone was recorded once. This chain uses TRBV5-6 with TRBJ1-4; maybe TRBD1 (5 bases). V was trimmed by 5 bases and J by 7 bases, leaving 12 bases between them. Germline values: CDR1 SGHDT, CDR2 YYEEEE. The CDR3 totals 13 residues. CDR3 DNA: TGTGCCAGCAGTTACCGGGACGGTGAAAAACTGTTTTTT. This codes for CASSYRDGEKLFF.

The genes are TRBV7-2 and TRBJ2-7; 10 positions agree with TRBD2. The germline V gene encodes CDR1 SGHTA and CDR2 FQGNSA. V lost 8 bases and J lost 4; bases outside the gene matches: 14. The CDR3 loop spans 16 amino acids. The DNA of the CDR3 is TGTGCCAGCGGAAGGGGGGCTAGCGGGAGTTGGTACGAGCAGTACTTC. Its translation is CASGRGASGSWYEQYF. The full variable domain, its missing parts supplied by reference TRBV7-2 and TRBJ2-7, is GAGVSQSPSNKVTEKGKDVELRCDPISGHTALYWYRQSLGQGLEFLIYFQGNSAPDKSGLPSDRFSAERTGGSVSTLTIQRTQQEDSAVYLCASGRGASGSWYEQYFGPGTRLTVT.

The chain joins TRBV30 to TRBJ1-2; TRBD1 might be the D (6 bases). The V and J ends lost 5 bases and 8 bases respectively, with 18 bases between them. This CDR3 spans 13 amino acids. The germline CDR1 and CDR2 sequences are GTSNPN and SVGIG (reference sequence). CDR3 loop: CAWGLTGTNGYTF. The CDR3 DNA reads as TGTGCCTGGGGTCTAACAGGGACGAACGGCTACACCTTC.

J is TRBJ2-1 and V is TRBV6-6; D tentatively reads TRBD1 or TRBD2 (5 bases each). Germline CDR1 is MNHNY and CDR2 is SVGAGI (reference sequence). The CDR3 loop spans 13 amino acids. The ends were cut back, 7 bases at V and 7 bases at J, with 14 bases in the middle. CDR3 in amino acids: CASTSPWGNEQFF. The CDR3, as DNA: TGTGCCAGCACCTCCCCGTGGGGGAATGAGCAGTTCTTC.